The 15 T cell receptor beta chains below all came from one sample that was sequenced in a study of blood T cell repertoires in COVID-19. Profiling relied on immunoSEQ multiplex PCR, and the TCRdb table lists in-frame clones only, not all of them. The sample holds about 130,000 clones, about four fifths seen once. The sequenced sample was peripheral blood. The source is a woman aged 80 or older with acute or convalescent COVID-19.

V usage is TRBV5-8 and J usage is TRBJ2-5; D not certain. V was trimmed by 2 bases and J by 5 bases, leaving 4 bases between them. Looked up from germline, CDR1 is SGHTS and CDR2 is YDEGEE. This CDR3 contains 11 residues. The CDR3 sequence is CASSLAETQYF. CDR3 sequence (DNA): TGTGCCAGCAGCTTAGCCGAGACCCAGTACTTC.

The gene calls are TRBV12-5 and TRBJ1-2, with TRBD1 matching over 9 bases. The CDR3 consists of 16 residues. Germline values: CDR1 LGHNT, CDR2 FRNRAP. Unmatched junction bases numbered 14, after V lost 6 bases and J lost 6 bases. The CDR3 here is CASGSGTGLNRDGYTF. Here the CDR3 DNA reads TGTGCTAGTGGGTCCGGGACAGGGCTTAATCGCGATGGCTACACCTTC.

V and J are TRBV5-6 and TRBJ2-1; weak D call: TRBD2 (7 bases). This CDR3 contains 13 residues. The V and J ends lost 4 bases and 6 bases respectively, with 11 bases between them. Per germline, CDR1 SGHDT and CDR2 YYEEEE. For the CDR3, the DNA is TGTGCCAGCAGCCTAGGGGGGGCCAATGAGCAGTTCTTC. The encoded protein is CASSLGGANEQFF.

DNA of the CDR3: TGCGCCAGCAGCTTAGGACAGATACAAGAGACCCAGTACTTC. As protein: CASSLGQIQETQYF. This chain uses TRBV5-1 with TRBJ2-5, with D maybe TRBD1 (6 bases). Trimming stripped 2 bases from V and 2 bases from J, with 10 bases between. The CDR3 runs 14 residues. CDR1 and CDR2 from the germline V gene are SGHRS and YFSETQ.

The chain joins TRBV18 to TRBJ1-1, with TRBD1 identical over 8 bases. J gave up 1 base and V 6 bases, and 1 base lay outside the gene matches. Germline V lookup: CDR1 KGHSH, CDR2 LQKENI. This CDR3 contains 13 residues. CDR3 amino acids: CASSQGANTEAFF. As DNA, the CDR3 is TGTGCCAGCTCGCAGGGGGCGAACACTGAAGCTTTCTTT.

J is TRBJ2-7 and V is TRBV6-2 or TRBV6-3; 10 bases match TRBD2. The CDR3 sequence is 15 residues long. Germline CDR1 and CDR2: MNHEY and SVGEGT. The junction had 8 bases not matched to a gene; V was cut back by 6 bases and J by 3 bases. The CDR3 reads CASSLVAGGLYEQYF. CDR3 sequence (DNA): TGTGCCAGCAGCCTAGTAGCGGGGGGACTCTACGAGCAGTACTTC.

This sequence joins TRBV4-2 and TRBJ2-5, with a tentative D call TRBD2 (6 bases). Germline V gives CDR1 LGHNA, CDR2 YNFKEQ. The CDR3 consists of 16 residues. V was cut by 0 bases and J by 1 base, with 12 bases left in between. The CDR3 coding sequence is TGTGCCAGCAGCCAAGAACGGAGCGGGCGCCAAGAGACCCAGTACTTC. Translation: CASSQERSGRQETQYF.

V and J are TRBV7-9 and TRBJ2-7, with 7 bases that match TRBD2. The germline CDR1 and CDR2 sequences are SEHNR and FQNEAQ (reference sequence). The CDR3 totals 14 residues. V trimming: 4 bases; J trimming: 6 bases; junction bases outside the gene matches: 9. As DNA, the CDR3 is TGTGCCAGCAGCTCCCGGGGAGGGAGGGGCGAGCAGTACTTC. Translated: CASSSRGGRGEQYF. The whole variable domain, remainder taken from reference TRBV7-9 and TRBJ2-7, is DTGVSQNPRHKITKRGQNVTFRCDPISEHNRLYWYRQTLGQGPEFLTYFQNEAQLEKSRLLSDRFSAERPKGSFSTLEIQRTEQGDSAMYLCASSSRGGRGEQYFGPGTRLTVT.

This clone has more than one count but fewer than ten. In DNA form, the CDR3 reads TGTGCCAGCAGTCTAACTGAGGACACTGAAGCTTTCTTT. This sequence encodes CASSLTEDTEAFF. This rearrangement joins TRBV12-3 or TRBV12-4 to TRBJ1-1; no clear D gene. There are 13 residues in the CDR3. V lost 5 bases, J lost 3 bases, and 10 bases lay in between.

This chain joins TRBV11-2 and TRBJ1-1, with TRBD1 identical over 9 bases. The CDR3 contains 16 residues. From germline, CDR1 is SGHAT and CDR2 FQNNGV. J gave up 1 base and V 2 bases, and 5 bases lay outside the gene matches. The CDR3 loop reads CASSLTTGGGNTEAFF. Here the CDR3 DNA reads TGTGCCAGCAGCTTAACGACAGGGGGGGGGAACACTGAAGCTTTCTTT.

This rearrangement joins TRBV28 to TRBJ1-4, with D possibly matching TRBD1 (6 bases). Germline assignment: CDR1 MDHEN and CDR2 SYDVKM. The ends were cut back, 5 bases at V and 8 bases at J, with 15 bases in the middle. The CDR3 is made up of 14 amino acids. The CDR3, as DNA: TGTGCCAGCAGTCCGGGACACATGACCGAAAAACTGTTTTTT. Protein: CASSPGHMTEKLFF.

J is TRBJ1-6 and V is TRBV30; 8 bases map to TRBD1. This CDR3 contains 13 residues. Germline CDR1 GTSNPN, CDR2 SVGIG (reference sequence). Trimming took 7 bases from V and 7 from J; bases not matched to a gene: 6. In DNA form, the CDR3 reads TGTGCCTACACGGGACAGGCAAATTCACCCCTCCACTTT. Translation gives CAYTGQANSPLHF. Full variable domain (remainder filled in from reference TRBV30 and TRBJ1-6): SQTIHQWPATLVQPVGSPLSLECTVEGTSNPNLYWYRQAAGRGLQLLFYSVGIGQISSEVPQNLSASRPQDRQFILSSKKLLLSDSGFYLCAYTGQANSPLHFGNGTRLTVT.

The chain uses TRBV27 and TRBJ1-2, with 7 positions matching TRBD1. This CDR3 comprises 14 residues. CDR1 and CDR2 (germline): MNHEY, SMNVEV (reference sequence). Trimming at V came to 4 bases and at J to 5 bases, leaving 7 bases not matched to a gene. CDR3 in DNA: TGTGCCAGCAGTTCGACAGGGATAGGATATGGCTACACCTTC. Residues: CASSSTGIGYGYTF.

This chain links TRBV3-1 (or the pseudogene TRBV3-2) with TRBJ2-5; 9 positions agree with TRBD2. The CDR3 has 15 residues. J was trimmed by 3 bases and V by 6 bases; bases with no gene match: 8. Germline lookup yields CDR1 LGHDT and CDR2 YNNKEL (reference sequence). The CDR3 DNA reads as TGTGCCAGCAGTTCCGGCGGGGGGGCCGAAGAGACCCAGTACTTC. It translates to CASSSGGGAEETQYF.

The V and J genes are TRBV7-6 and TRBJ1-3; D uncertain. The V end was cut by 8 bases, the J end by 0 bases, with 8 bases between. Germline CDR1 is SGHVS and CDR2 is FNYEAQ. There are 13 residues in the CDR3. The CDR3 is CASGQNSGNTIYF. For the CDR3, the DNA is TGTGCCAGCGGGCAGAACTCTGGAAACACCATATATTTT.